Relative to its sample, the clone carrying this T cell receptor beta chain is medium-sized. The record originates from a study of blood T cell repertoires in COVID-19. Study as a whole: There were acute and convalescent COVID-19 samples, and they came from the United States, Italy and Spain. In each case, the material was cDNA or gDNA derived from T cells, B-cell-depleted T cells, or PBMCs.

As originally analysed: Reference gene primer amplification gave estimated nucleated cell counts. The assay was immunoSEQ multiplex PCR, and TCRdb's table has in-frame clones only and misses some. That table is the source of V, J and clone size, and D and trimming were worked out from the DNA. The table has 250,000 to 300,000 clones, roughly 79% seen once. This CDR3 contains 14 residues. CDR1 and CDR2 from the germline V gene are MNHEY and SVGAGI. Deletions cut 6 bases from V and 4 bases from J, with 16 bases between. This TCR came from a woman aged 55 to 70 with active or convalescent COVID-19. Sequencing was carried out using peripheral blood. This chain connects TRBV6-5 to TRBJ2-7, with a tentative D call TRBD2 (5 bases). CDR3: CASRYTGENYEQYF. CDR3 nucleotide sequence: TGTGCCAGCAGATACACCGGGGAGAATTACGAGCAGTACTTC.